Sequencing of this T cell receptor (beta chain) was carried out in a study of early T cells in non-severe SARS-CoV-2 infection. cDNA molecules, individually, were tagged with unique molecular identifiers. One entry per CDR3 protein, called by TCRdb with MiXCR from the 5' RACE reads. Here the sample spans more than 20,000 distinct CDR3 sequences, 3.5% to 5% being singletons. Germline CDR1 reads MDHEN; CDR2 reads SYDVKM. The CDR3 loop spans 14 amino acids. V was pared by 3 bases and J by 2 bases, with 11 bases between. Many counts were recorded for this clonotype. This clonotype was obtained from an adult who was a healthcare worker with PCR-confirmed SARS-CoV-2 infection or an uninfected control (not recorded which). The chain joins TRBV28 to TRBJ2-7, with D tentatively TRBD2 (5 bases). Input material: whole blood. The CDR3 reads CASSFVRDAYEQYF. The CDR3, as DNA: TGTGCCAGCAGTTTTGTGAGGGATGCCTACGAGCAGTACTTC. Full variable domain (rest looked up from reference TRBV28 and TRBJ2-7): DVKVTQSSRYLVKRTGEKVFLECVQDMDHENMFWYRQDPGLGLRLIYFSYDVKMKEKGDIPEGYSVSREKKERFSLILESASTNQTSMYLCASSFVRDAYEQYFGPGTRLTVT.